A single sample is the source of the 7 T cell receptor beta chains below, sequenced in a study of blood T cells in healthy people across ages (dated by TCRdb to between 2014 and 2017). Libraries were constructed by 5' RACE. Instrument used: Illumina HiSeq 2500. A second PCR of about 7 to 12 cycles was run with a J-beta primer mix and a sample-barcoded 5' primer. The public reads were run again by TCRdb, first through fastp at Q25 and then through MiXCR, and only productive beta chains were kept. Here each entry gathers all rows of one CDR3 protein and keeps the most common genes and DNA. Counted in this sample were 450,000 to 700,000 distinct CDR3 sequences; 25% to 30% of them appeared once. The top ten clones comprise less than 20% of the sample. Source material: blood. The source is a woman between 65 and 79 years old in good health.

The sample holds a few counts of this clonotype. V is TRBV20-1 and J is TRBJ2-4; D remains unclear. Trimming took off 3 bases at V and 0 bases at J, with 9 bases between the two ends. Germline V gene data show CDR1 as DFQATT and CDR2 as SNEGSKA (reference sequence). The CDR3 runs to 14 residues. CDR3 sequence: CSASPRVAKNIQYF. DNA for the CDR3: TGCAGTGCTAGTCCAAGAGTAGCCAAAAACATTCAGTACTTC.

This clonotype was detected a few times. The chain combines TRBV6-2 or TRBV6-3 with TRBJ1-6; the D is unclear. Germline CDR1 and CDR2: MNHEY and SVGEGT. Between the trimmed V and J ends, which lost 4 bases and 6 bases, there was a span of 10 bases. This CDR3 comprises 14 residues. The CDR3 coding sequence is TGTGCCAGCAGTTCAAGACTGACTAATTCACCCCTCCACTTT. Protein sequence: CASSSRLTNSPLHF.

In this sample, this clonotype turned up a few times. The chain is built from TRBV5-1 and TRBJ2-5, with 14 bases fitting TRBD2. The CDR3 loop spans 16 amino acids. The trim removed 0 bases at V and 4 bases at J, leaving 2 bases unmatched. From germline, CDR1 is SGHRS and CDR2 YFSETQ. CDR3 amino acids: CASSLAGLAGGETQYF. The CDR3 nucleotides read TGCGCCAGCAGCTTGGCCGGACTAGCGGGGGGAGAGACCCAGTACTTC.

There are many counts of this clonotype. The V and J genes are TRBV6-2 or TRBV6-3 and TRBJ2-5; possible D gene TRBD2, 6 bases. CDR3 length: 17 residues. V lost 2 bases, J lost 2 bases, and 18 bases lay in between. Germline-derived CDR1 and CDR2 are MNHEY and SVGEGT. CDR3 amino acids: CASSYAAVGGAQETQYF. The CDR3 coding sequence is TGTGCCAGCAGTTACGCGGCCGTCGGCGGGGCACAAGAGACCCAGTACTTC.

The J gene is TRBJ1-4, the V gene TRBV2; TRBD1 is a possible D gene (6 bases). The CDR3 is 15 amino acids. Trimming shortened V by 6 bases and J by 4 bases, and 15 bases separated the two germline ends. The V gene's germline CDR1 is SNHLY and CDR2 FYNNEI. The CDR3 bases are TGTGCCAGCAGACCGGGGGCCAAGAGTAATGAAAAACTGTTTTTT. Amino acid sequence: CASRPGAKSNEKLFF.

This clonotype was seen more than once but under ten times. V and J are TRBV11-2 and TRBJ1-1, with D tentatively TRBD1 (5 bases). Germline CDR1 and CDR2: SGHAT and FQNNGV. This CDR3 is 14 amino acids long. V was shortened by 3 bases and J by 11 bases, with 19 bases between the two germline ends. The CDR3 nucleotides read TGTGCCAGCAGCTTCTTTAGGGGCGCAGGCGCGGCTTTCTTT. Its protein is CASSFFRGAGAAFF.

This clonotype was found a few times. The germline gene is not matched at one end of the junction; a read error may be the cause. CDR3 nucleotides: TGTGCCAGCAGCTCAGGGGGACAGAGATCACCTCTCCACTTT. It translates to CASSSGGQRSPLHF. The rearrangement joins TRBV7-3 to TRBJ1-6, with TRBD1 matching 7 bases. Germline V lookup: CDR1 SGHTA, CDR2 FQGTGA. The CDR3 totals 14 residues. The entire variable domain, with the rest obtained from reference TRBV7-3 and TRBJ1-6, is as follows: GAGVSQTPSNKVTEKGKYVELRCDPISGHTALYWYRQSLGQGPEFLIYFQGTGAADDSGLPNDRFFAVRPEGSVSTLKIQRTERGDSAVYLCASSSGGQRSPLHFGNGTRLTVT.